This TCR beta chain was sequenced during a study of T cell responses to AZD1222 COVID-19 vaccine. Background on the study: Second doses at about 4 or about 12 weeks were pooled.

Clones were sequenced by immunoSEQ multiplex PCR, and TCRdb holds only the in-frame ones, with some missing. The repertoire holds about 98,000 clones, with 88% as singletons. This CDR3 region has 14 residues. CDR1 and CDR2 from the germline V gene are SGHTA and FQGTGA. V was trimmed by 5 bases and J by 0 bases, leaving 9 bases between them. The TCR comes from an adult in good health. The chain uses TRBV7-3 and TRBJ2-3; no reliable D call. Sequenced material: peripheral blood, taken on day 0 of AZD1222 vaccination. The CDR3 region is CASSLGSSTDTQYF. The CDR3 DNA follows: TGTGCCAGCAGCCTAGGAAGTAGCACAGATACGCAGTATTTT.